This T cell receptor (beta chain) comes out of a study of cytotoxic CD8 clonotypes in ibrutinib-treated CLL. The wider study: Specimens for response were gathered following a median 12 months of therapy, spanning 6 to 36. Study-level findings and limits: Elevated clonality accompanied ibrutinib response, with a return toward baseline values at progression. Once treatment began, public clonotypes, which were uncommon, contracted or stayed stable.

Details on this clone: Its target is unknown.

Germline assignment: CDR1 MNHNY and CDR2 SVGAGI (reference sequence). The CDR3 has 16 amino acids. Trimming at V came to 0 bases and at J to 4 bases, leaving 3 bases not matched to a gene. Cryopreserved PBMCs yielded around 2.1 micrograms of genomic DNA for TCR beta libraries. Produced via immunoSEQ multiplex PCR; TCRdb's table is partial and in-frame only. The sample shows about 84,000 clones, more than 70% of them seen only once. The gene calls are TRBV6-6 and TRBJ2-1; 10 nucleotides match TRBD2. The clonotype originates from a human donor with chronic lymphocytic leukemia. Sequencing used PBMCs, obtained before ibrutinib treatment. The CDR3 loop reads CASSYSGTSVYNEQFF. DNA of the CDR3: TGTGCCAGCAGTTACTCCGGGACTAGCGTATACAATGAGCAGTTCTTC.